This entry lists 27 T cell receptor beta chains sequenced from one sample in a study of cytomegalovirus exposure and HLA in healthy donors. The PCR used 60 Vbeta and 13 Jbeta primers. Produced via immunoSEQ multiplex PCR; TCRdb's table is partial and in-frame only. The sample holds around 90,000 clones, around 64% seen once. Sequences were obtained from PBMCs. The receptors here all came from a human donor in good health.

The rearrangement links TRBV30 to TRBJ2-1; 11 bases fit TRBD1. The CDR3 runs 15 residues. The V segment lost 0 bases and the J segment 9 bases; nucleotides outside the gene matches: 7. Germline CDR1 GTSNPN, CDR2 SVGIG (reference sequence). The CDR3 nucleotides are TGTGCCTGGAGTGTCCGGGACAGGGGGTTAAGTGAGCAGTTCTTC. This encodes CAWSVRDRGLSEQFF.

This CDR3 reads CASSFRTGQGWTYEQYF. The CDR3 DNA follows: TGTGCCAGCAGCTTCCGAACGGGACAGGGGTGGACCTACGAGCAGTACTTC. The chain is built from TRBV5-6 and TRBJ2-7; 10 bases line up with TRBD1. Germline V gene lookup returns CDR1 SGHDT and CDR2 YYEEEE. Germline trimming cut 2 bases from V and 2 bases from J; bases unmatched to any gene: 10. The CDR3 has 17 residues.

The rearrangement uses TRBV29-1 and TRBJ1-2, with unresolved D. The CDR3 is 12 residues long. Germline CDR1 reads SQVTM; CDR2 reads ANQGSEA. The V end was cut by 7 bases, the J end by 7 bases, with 16 bases between. This chain's CDR3 is CSAEVRARGYTF. As DNA, the CDR3 is TGCAGCGCCGAGGTGAGGGCGCGTGGCTACACCTTC.

The CDR3, as DNA: TGCGCCAGCAGCTTGGTCCCTGGGACTACGAAAAACATTCAGTACTTC. It translates to CASSLVPGTTKNIQYF. This chain links TRBV5-1 with TRBJ2-4; TRBD2 matches at 7 bases. This CDR3 has 16 amino acids. Germline lookup yields CDR1 SGHRS and CDR2 YFSETQ. The ends lost 0 bases at V and 4 bases at J; junction bases unmatched: 7. Together with reference TRBV5-1 and TRBJ2-4, the CDR3 gives the full variable domain: KAGVTQTPRYLIKTRGQQVTLSCSPISGHRSVSWYQQTPGQGLQFLFEYFSETQRNKGNFPGRFSGRQFSNSRSEMNVSTLELGDSALYLCASSLVPGTTKNIQYFGAGTRLSVL.

The gene calls are TRBV19 and TRBJ1-5; no clear D. Germline V lookup: CDR1 LNHDA, CDR2 SQIVND (reference sequence). Trimming shortened V by 5 bases and J by 0 bases, and 11 bases separated the two germline ends. This CDR3 region has 15 residues. CDR3 amino acids: CASSVTRDSNQPQHF. DNA of the CDR3: TGTGCCAGTAGTGTCACGAGGGATAGCAATCAGCCCCAGCATTTT.

The CDR3: CASSSGTVYGYTF. CDR3 DNA sequence: TGTGCCAGCTCATCAGGGACAGTCTATGGCTACACCTTC. The V gene is TRBV18, the J gene TRBJ1-2, with 7 bases matching TRBD1. V lost 5 bases to trimming and J lost 4 bases; unmatched junction nucleotides: 4. CDR1 KGHSH and CDR2 LQKENI come from the germline V gene. The CDR3 length is 13 residues.

This chain connects TRBV10-1 to TRBJ2-1, with TRBD2 matching 12 bases. Germline assignment: CDR1 WNHNN and CDR2 SYGVQD (reference sequence). The CDR3 consists of 16 residues. V lost 6 bases, J lost 6 bases, and 9 bases stayed unmatched. CDR3 in amino acids: CASRPLAGGWGNEQFF. CDR3 nucleotide sequence: TGCGCCAGCAGGCCGCTAGCGGGGGGGTGGGGCAATGAGCAGTTCTTC.

This clone has just one count. The V call is TRBV15, the J call TRBJ2-5; TRBD1 is a possible D gene (5 bases). The germline V and J ends were trimmed by 6 bases and 1 base, with 12 bases remaining between them. CDR3 length: 14 amino acids. Germline V CDR1 and CDR2: LNHNV, YYDKDF (reference sequence). This CDR3 reads CATSEGVGQETQYF. As DNA, the CDR3 is TGTGCCACCAGTGAAGGGGTCGGCCAAGAGACCCAGTACTTC.

V is TRBV5-8 and J is TRBJ1-2, with 9 bases lining up with TRBD1. Trimming at V came to 4 bases and at J to 8 bases, leaving 12 bases not matched to a gene. This CDR3 spans 15 amino acids. CDR1 SGHTS and CDR2 YDEGEE come from the germline V gene. The CDR3 spells CASSPGIQGARGYTF. The CDR3 coding sequence is TGTGCCAGCAGCCCTGGGATACAGGGGGCGCGCGGCTACACCTTC.

This chain uses TRBV5-1 with TRBJ2-3; TRBD2 matches 12 bases. There are 17 residues in the CDR3. Germline CDR1 SGHRS, CDR2 YFSETQ. Losses at the gene ends were 1 base for V and 3 bases for J; bases not matched to a gene: 6. DNA of the CDR3: TGCGCCAGCAGCTTGCTTACTAGCGGGGGGCGGACAGATACGCAGTATTTT. Amino acids: CASSLLTSGGRTDTQYF.

This clone was recorded once. This chain links TRBV27 with TRBJ1-1; weak D call: TRBD1 (5 bases). The CDR3 length is 22 residues. Germline V CDR1 and CDR2: MNHEY, SMNVEV (reference sequence). V was trimmed by 2 bases and J by 5 bases, leaving 36 bases between them. In DNA form, the CDR3 reads TGTGCCAGCAGTTTAGAGGAGGGGCGGGGGACCGTGGTGGTTTTGTGTGAGACTGAAGCTTTCTTT. Its protein is CASSLEEGRGTVVVLCETEAFF.

The V and J genes are TRBV7-3 and TRBJ2-1; 12 positions agree with TRBD2. V shed 6 bases, J shed 4 bases, and the junction held 4 bases outside the gene matches. The germline CDR1 and CDR2 sequences are SGHTA and FQGTGA. The CDR3 extends over 15 amino acids. DNA of the CDR3: TGTGCCAGCAGGTTCGGACTAGCGGGGTACAATGAGCAGTTCTTC. It encodes CASRFGLAGYNEQFF.

This clone showed up just a few times. The chain has TRBV5-1 and TRBJ2-3; 10 bases match TRBD2. The germline V gene has CDR1 SGHRS and CDR2 YFSETQ. The CDR3 is 17 residues long. The V gene end was trimmed by 4 bases and the J gene end by 6 bases; junction bases not matched to a gene: 14. The CDR3 spells CASSAPASGGVRDTQYF. In DNA form, the CDR3 reads TGCGCCAGCAGCGCCCCCGCTAGCGGGGGAGTCAGGGATACGCAGTATTTT.

The rearrangement links TRBV25-1 to TRBJ1-1; D uncertain. Trimming stripped 4 bases from V and 0 bases from J, with 6 bases between. This CDR3 comprises 13 residues. The germline gives CDR1 MGHDK, CDR2 SYGVNS. The CDR3 bases are TGTGCCAGCAGTGCCTCAGTGAACACTGAAGCTTTCTTT. The encoded protein is CASSASVNTEAFF.

V gene TRBV4-3 combines with J gene TRBJ2-1; no definite D call. Trimming pared 1 base from V and 7 bases from J, leaving 8 bases between. CDR3 size: 13 residues. Per the germline V gene, CDR1 is LGHNA and CDR2 is YSLEER. The CDR3 here is CASSQGRQNEQFF. CDR3 sequence (DNA): TGCGCCAGCAGCCAAGGTCGACAAAATGAGCAGTTCTTC.

The chain carries TRBV10-3 and TRBJ2-3; 8 positions match TRBD2. The CDR3 sequence is 14 residues long. Trimming at V came to 4 bases and at J to 4 bases, leaving 4 bases not matched to a gene. Germline V gene lookup returns CDR1 ENHRY and CDR2 SYGVKD. The CDR3 bases are TGTGCCATCAGTGCCGGACTAGCAGCAGATACGCAGTATTTT. Its protein product is CAISAGLAADTQYF.

The V and J genes are TRBV9 and TRBJ1-1, with D maybe TRBD1 (6 bases). Trimming shortened V by 2 bases and J by 2 bases, and 16 bases separated the two germline ends. The CDR3 length is 16 residues. Germline V lookup: CDR1 SGDLS, CDR2 YYNGEE. The CDR3, as DNA: TGTGCCAGCAGCGTGGATCCCGGGACATTCAACACTGAAGCTTTCTTT. Amino acid sequence: CASSVDPGTFNTEAFF.

V gene TRBV30 combines with J gene TRBJ1-2; a weak D match, TRBD1 (6 bases). Germline values: CDR1 GTSNPN, CDR2 SVGIG (reference sequence). CDR3 length equals 14 residues. The V and J ends lost 3 bases and 8 bases respectively, with 19 bases between them. The CDR3 nucleotides are TGTGCCTGGAGCTTGTACGGCGGGGGGCGAGGCTACACCTTC. This codes for CAWSLYGGGRGYTF.

The genes are TRBV7-8 and TRBJ2-7; D is possibly TRBD1 (5 bases). The V and J ends lost 0 bases and 5 bases respectively, with 11 bases between them. This CDR3 has 14 amino acids. Germline CDR1 is SGHVS and CDR2 is FQNEAQ. CDR3 residues: CASSLARQGDEQYF. In DNA form, the CDR3 reads TGTGCCAGCAGCTTAGCGCGTCAGGGCGACGAGCAGTACTTC.

This chain uses TRBV18 with TRBJ1-4, with 10 bases matching TRBD1. J was trimmed by 8 bases and V by 6 bases; bases with no gene match: 9. Germline V gene sequence: CDR1 KGHSH, CDR2 LQKENI. This CDR3 region has 15 residues. The CDR3 region is CASSPTTGGNEKLFF. The CDR3 DNA reads as TGTGCCAGCTCCCCAACGACAGGGGGCAACGAAAAACTGTTTTTT.

V is TRBV9 and J is TRBJ2-5; possibly TRBD2 for D (7 bases). Trimming stripped 2 bases from V and 2 bases from J, with 13 bases between. The CDR3 has 15 residues. The germline CDR1 and CDR2 sequences are SGDLS and YYNGEE. The CDR3 DNA is TGTGCCAGCAGCGTGGAGGGGGGGAGTCAAGAGACCCAGTACTTC. Translated: CASSVEGGSQETQYF.

The chain uses TRBV15 and TRBJ2-2; 8 bases are shared with TRBD2. The CDR3 runs to 18 residues. Germline trimming cut 2 bases from V and 4 bases from J; bases unmatched to any gene: 12. Looked up from germline, CDR1 is LNHNV and CDR2 is YYDKDF (reference sequence). The CDR3 DNA follows: TGTGCCACCAGCAGACCACCGGGGGGGGGCCGGGGCACCGGGGAGCTGTTTTTT. It translates to CATSRPPGGGRGTGELFF.

This chain uses TRBV9 with TRBJ2-6; 8 nucleotides match TRBD1. Germline CDR1 and CDR2: SGDLS and YYNGEE. This CDR3 is built from 15 residues. Trimming at V came to 4 bases and at J to 7 bases, leaving 7 bases not matched to a gene. DNA for the CDR3: TGTGCCAGCAGCCATACAGGGGGGAAAGCCAACGTCCTGACTTTC. This gives the protein CASSHTGGKANVLTF.

This clone occurred a few times. This rearrangement joins TRBV6-5 to TRBJ2-7; 7 nucleotides align to TRBD1. V trimming: 5 bases; J trimming: 6 bases; junction bases outside the gene matches: 7. The CDR3 extends over 13 amino acids. Germline assignment: CDR1 MNHEY and CDR2 SVGAGI. The CDR3 region has the DNA TGTGCCAGCAGTCATCGACAGGGACCCGAGCAGTACTTC. Its translation is CASSHRQGPEQYF.

This clone has more than one count but fewer than ten. The J gene is TRBJ1-4, the V gene TRBV25-1; D uncertain. The ends were cut back, 8 bases at V and 10 bases at J, with 17 bases in the middle. Germline V gene data show CDR1 as MGHDK and CDR2 as SYGVNS. This CDR3 comprises 13 residues. As DNA, the CDR3 is TGTGCCAGCCAGCATCCGGGGTCGGGAAAACTGTTTTTT. Encoded protein: CASQHPGSGKLFF.

This sequence joins TRBV18 and TRBJ2-6, with D unclear. The CDR3 loop spans 16 amino acids. Per the germline V gene, CDR1 is KGHSH and CDR2 is LQKENI. Trimming shortened V by 3 bases and J by 0 bases, and 9 bases separated the two germline ends. This CDR3 reads CASSPDIGSGANVLTF. Here the CDR3 DNA reads TGTGCCAGCTCACCCGACATTGGCTCTGGGGCCAACGTCCTGACTTTC.

DNA of the CDR3: TGTGCCAGCAGCTTGGTTCTAGCGGGGGGGAGTCGCGAGCAGTACTTC. Protein product: CASSLVLAGGSREQYF. The rearrangement links TRBV5-5 to TRBJ2-7, with 12 bases lining up with TRBD2. The V gene end was trimmed by 0 bases and the J gene end by 6 bases; junction bases not matched to a gene: 7. This CDR3 has 16 amino acids. CDR1 and CDR2 (germline): SGHKS, YYEKEE (reference sequence).